These T cell receptor beta chains were read from a single sample in a study of regulatory T cells in long-lasting Graves disease. TCRdb passed the multiplex PCR reads through MiXCR, listing each CDR3 protein once. Found here are roughly 420,000 distinct CDR3 sequences, 16% of them singletons; the top ten hold 20% to 25%. The sample also formed part of further work on T cells in Graves' hyperthyroidism and ophthalmopathy.

This sample comprised peripheral blood mononuclear cells (PBMCs), obtained at new diagnosis, from a patient treated with antithyroid drugs. All receptors derive from a woman under 30 with Graves disease. The CDR3 runs from the conserved cysteine through the conserved F or W. A D gene is named only where the DNA matches it firmly. Size values are once, few and many counts, or a class for expanded clones, and some rows have none.

d_gene	v_gene	abundance	j_gene	CDR3aa	CDR3nt
NA	TRBV6-5	many	TRBJ1-2	CASSYLGGVNYGYTF	TGTGCCAGCAGTTACCTCGGGGGGGTCAACTATGGCTACACCTTC
TRBD2	TRBV7-3	many	TRBJ2-1	CASNYRTSGIPNEQFF	TGTGCCAGCAACTACCGGACTAGCGGGATTCCTAATGAGCAGTTCTTC
TRBD1	TRBV11-3	NA	TRBJ1-1	CASSFRQGAGTEAFF	TGTGCCAGCAGCTTTAGACAGGGGGCGGGAACTGAAGCTTTCTTT
TRBD2	TRBV28	many	TRBJ2-1	CASSTQMGGRNEQFF	TGTGCCAGCAGTACCCAAATGGGAGGGCGGAATGAGCAGTTCTTC
TRBD1	TRBV7-4	NA	TRBJ2-6	CASSSGTGIFLGANVLTF	TGTGCCAGCAGCTCCGGGACAGGGATTTTTTTAGGGGCCAACGTCCTGACTTTC
NA	TRBV3-1	many	TRBJ2-1	CASSRDSKAASEQFF	TGTGCCAGCAGCCGGGACTCCAAAGCCGCCTCCGAGCAGTTCTTC
NA	TRBV4-1	NA	TRBJ1-2	CASSQGNLGVGYGYTF	TGCGCCAGCAGCCAAGGGAACCTGGGGGTCGGCTATGGCTACACCTTC
TRBD2	TRBV28	NA	TRBJ2-7	CASMIGRGGRIYEQYF	TGTGCCAGCATGATAGGGCGCGGCGGGAGGATTTACGAGCAGTACTTC
NA	TRBV7-9	few	TRBJ1-5	CASSLELGSGNQPQHF	TGTGCCAGCAGCCTCGAGCTGGGAAGTGGCAATCAGCCCCAGCATTTT
TRBD1	TRBV11-2	many	TRBJ2-3	CASSLVGTGGANTQYF	TGTGCCAGCAGCTTAGTAGGTACAGGGGGCGCAAATACGCAGTATTTT
NA	TRBV6-2/TRBV6-3	many	TRBJ2-7	CASSLPPSGLSYEQYF	TGTGCCAGCAGTTTACCCCCTTCGGGGCTCTCCTACGAGCAGTACTTC
NA	TRBV28	NA	TRBJ1-6	CASSGIRGGSPLHF	TGTGCCAGCAGTGGTATCAGGGGAGGCTCACCCCTCCACTTT
TRBD2	TRBV5-1	many	TRBJ2-1	CASSAEVWLAGVRPYNEQFF	TGCGCCAGCAGCGCTGAGGTATGGCTAGCGGGAGTCCGGCCCTACAATGAGCAGTTCTTC
NA	TRBV29-1	NA	TRBJ1-2	CSVDLAATNYGYTF	TGCAGCGTTGACTTGGCAGCCACAAACTATGGCTACACCTTC
TRBD1	TRBV4-3	NA	TRBJ1-5	CASSQGGGEGNQPQHF	TGCGCCAGCAGCCAAGGAGGGGGCGAGGGCAATCAGCCCCAGCATTTT
TRBD2	TRBV28	many	TRBJ2-7	CASTQRDVAYEQYF	TGTGCCAGCACCCAGCGGGACGTTGCCTACGAGCAGTACTTC
NA	TRBV25-1	NA	TRBJ1-2	CASSELGLHGYTF	TGTGCCAGCAGTGAATTAGGGCTCCATGGCTACACCTTC
TRBD2	TRBV4-3	few	TRBJ2-2	CASSQDMGLASTGELFF	TGCGCCAGCAGCCAAGATATGGGACTAGCATCGACCGGGGAGCTGTTTTTT
NA	TRBV7-9	NA	TRBJ2-7	CASSSPGALSSYEQYF	TGTGCCAGCAGCTCTCCAGGGGCCCTGAGCTCCTACGAGCAGTACTTC
TRBD1	TRBV29-1	few	TRBJ1-1	CSAGTGVESTEAFF	TGCAGCGCGGGGACAGGGGTCGAGAGCACTGAAGCTTTCTTT
TRBD2	TRBV7-3	NA	TRBJ2-2	CASSLGAGGLNTGELFF	TGTGCCAGCAGCTTAGGAGCGGGAGGGCTCAACACCGGGGAGCTGTTTTTT
TRBD1	TRBV12-3/TRBV12-4	many	TRBJ1-6	CASRPTGRGNSPLHF	TGTGCCAGCAGACCGACAGGGAGGGGGAATTCACCCCTCCACTTT
TRBD2	TRBV20-1	NA	TRBJ2-7	CSARDFASGRAWEQYF	TGCAGTGCTAGAGATTTTGCTAGCGGGAGGGCCTGGGAGCAGTACTTC
NA	TRBV24-1	many	TRBJ2-1	CATSPSSYNEQFF	TGTGCCACCTCACCGAGCTCCTACAATGAGCAGTTCTTC
NA	TRBV7-3	many	TRBJ2-3	CASSLSGPPDTQYF	TGTGCCAGCAGCCTATCTGGCCCGCCAGATACGCAGTATTTT
NA	TRBV7-9	many	TRBJ2-7	CASSLDVQGRQYF	TGTGCCAGCAGCTTAGATGTTCAGGGACGGCAGTACTTC
TRBD2	TRBV30	many	TRBJ2-3	CAWSVGGSADTQYF	TGTGCCTGGAGTGTTGGCGGGAGTGCAGATACGCAGTATTTT
NA	TRBV20-1	many	TRBJ1-2	CSARSQAVLSYTF	TGCAGTGCTAGGTCGCAGGCGGTCTTGAGCTACACCTTC
TRBD2	TRBV10-3	few	TRBJ2-3	CAISGSSGGTDTQYF	TGTGCCATCAGTGGTTCTAGCGGAGGCACAGATACGCAGTATTTT
NA	TRBV28	many	TRBJ2-1	CASLRGSSYNEQFF	TGTGCCAGCCTCCGGGGGAGCTCCTACAATGAGCAGTTCTTC
NA	TRBV24-1	few	TRBJ2-7	CATSDPGKYEQYF	TGTGCCACCAGTGACCCCGGGAAATACGAGCAGTACTTC
NA	TRBV12-3/TRBV12-4	NA	TRBJ1-5	CASSARSNQPQHF	TGTGCCAGCAGCGCCAGAAGCAATCAGCCCCAGCATTTT
TRBD2	TRBV11-2	few	TRBJ2-1	CASSQASGRALGEQFF	TGTGCCAGCAGCCAGGCTAGCGGGAGGGCCCTGGGTGAGCAGTTCTTC
TRBD2	TRBV28	many	TRBJ2-3	CASSPRTSGLVWKSDTQYF	TGTGCCAGCAGTCCCCGGACTAGCGGGCTAGTTTGGAAGTCAGATACGCAGTATTTT
NA	TRBV6-2/TRBV6-3	NA	TRBJ2-3	CASSYVSGASTDTQYF	TGTGCCAGCAGTTACGTGAGCGGAGCCAGCACAGATACGCAGTATTTT
NA	TRBV6-1	many	TRBJ2-2	CASSPHDGNTGELFF	TGTGCCAGCAGTCCACATGACGGGAATACCGGGGAGCTGTTTTTT
NA	TRBV6-2/TRBV6-3	NA	TRBJ1-5	CASASGPNQPQHF	TGTGCCAGCGCCTCAGGGCCCAATCAGCCCCAGCATTTT
NA	TRBV7-2	many	TRBJ2-7	CASSLATNKLYEQYF	TGTGCCAGCAGCTTAGCGACAAACAAACTCTACGAGCAGTACTTC
TRBD2	TRBV19	NA	TRBJ2-1	CASSSPLGLAGGGGNEQFF	TGTGCCAGTAGTAGTCCGTTGGGACTAGCGGGAGGGGGGGGGAATGAGCAGTTCTTC
NA	TRBV2	many	TRBJ2-1	CASRKDGVWNNEQFF	TGTGCCAGCAGGAAAGACGGGGTATGGAACAATGAGCAGTTCTTC